The rows below give T cell receptor beta chains drawn from one sample of a study of blood T cell repertoires in COVID-19. Clones were read by immunoSEQ multiplex PCR, and TCRdb kept only the in-frame ones, dropping some. This table has a few hundred thousand clones, 80% to 90% appearing once. Source material: peripheral blood. The origin of the receptors is a woman in her 70s with COVID-19, enrolled during active disease. CDR3s leave out the opening cysteine and the closing phenylalanine or tryptophan. The order of the fields is V gene, CDR3 protein.

TRBV11-3 | ASSLVGTTPGADTQY
TRBV5-4 | ASSHQDRDQETQY
TRBV2 | ASRGTSGMVGQETQY
TRBV7-2 | ASTREARAQTQY
TRBV4-2 | ASSQVRWAEGTEAF
TRBV10-3 | AISESMGQGTYGYT
TRBV7-9 | ASSLGSSGRREKLF
TRBV7-6 | ASSAGESYEQY
TRBV2 | ASTAGTGGTQY
TRBV7-3 | ASSLTGREQF
TRBV6-1 | ASSEDAVYGETQY
TRBV24-1 | ATGTGTGTETQY
TRBV30 | AYVGVSGNTIY
TRBV6-1 | ASSVTRSGSYNEQF
TRBV28 | ASSFQLAEETQY
TRBV10-3 | AISEPPGQGTEAF
TRBV6-5 | ASSSGQNVGQPQH
TRBV7-2 | ASSQGRGSYEQY
TRBV12-3/TRBV12-4 | ASSLATGLGQY
TRBV3-1/TRBV3-2 | ASSQGLIPYNEQF
TRBV6-5 | ASSYSSGGGQPQH
TRBV6-5 | ASSYFLSGSIYEQY
TRBV30 | AWSVEETQY